The count of the clone carrying this T cell receptor beta chain is one. The antigen is not known. This record belongs to a study of T cell responses to AZD1222 COVID-19 vaccine. Study findings and constraints: Donors in the cohort were predominantly white British and more often female, and clonal diversity was possibly underestimated. Spike-wide vaccine-associated CD4 TCRs dominated at 160-218 and 743-854. The repertoires were collected only after the peak T cell response. As reported, nearly half of all spike-specific TCRs target variant regions that are unmutated.

Generated by immunoSEQ multiplex PCR, the TCRdb table keeps only in-frame clones and is missing some. The table includes more than 150,000 clones, 85% to 95% detected once. This CDR3 comprises 15 residues. V lost 0 bases and J lost 1, with 7 bases in between. Looked up from germline, CDR1 is KGHSH and CDR2 is LQKENI. This TCR came from an adult in good health. This material consisted of peripheral blood, taken on day 0 of AZD1222 vaccination. This rearrangement joins TRBV18 to TRBJ2-1; perhaps TRBD2 as D (5 bases). DNA for the CDR3: TGTGCCAGCTCACCACCTAGCGAGTCCTACAATGAGCAGTTCTTC. Translating it yields CASSPPSESYNEQFF.